Sequencing of this T cell receptor beta chain was carried out in a study of shared clonotypes between healthy human individuals. With respect to this clone: The junction differs from germline at one of its ends, possibly a read error.

As processed by the authors: Owing to the provision of junction-only sequences devoid of quality scores by immunoSEQ, filtering differed. Method: immunoSEQ multiplex PCR; TCRdb's copy keeps in-frame clones and lacks some. Clone size and the V and J calls come from that table; the DNA yielded D and trimming. The sample holds some 1.4 million clones; roughly 97% are singletons and the top ten take roughly 1.2%. The CDR3 runs to 15 residues. Source material: naive CD4+ T cells sorted from blood. Described subset: CD45RA+ positively selected. The chain couples TRBV5-3 to TRBJ2-1; TRBD2 matches 10 bases. TRBV5-3 is identified as an open reading frame with a role that is uncertain. The sequence was obtained from a man aged 25 to 45 in good health. In DNA form, the CDR3 reads TGTGCCAGCAGCTTCGGACTAGCGGTCTACAATGAGCAGTTCTTC. Its translation: CASSFGLAVYNEQFF.